This TCR beta chain was sequenced in a study of OX40 agonist ivuxolimab in advanced cancers. About the research overall: Patients were around 83% male with ages roughly 23 to 85, mean about 65. Participants could have had prior anti-PD-1, anti-PD-L1 or anti-CTLA-4 therapy, and around 40% had some. The study's findings and limits: CD4+ and CD8+ blood T cells expanded clonally by week 6 at 0.1 to 3.0 mg/kg.

Trimming removed 4 bases from V and 0 bases from J; junction bases left unmatched: 5. The CDR3 contains 15 residues. The V gene's germline CDR1 is SGHDT and CDR2 YYEEEE. Points on this clone: Its antigen is not identified.

TCRdb's copy holds only in-frame clones and misses some; the assay was immunoSEQ multiplex PCR. The data show about 52,000 clones, 65% to 85% seen once. Systemic immunosuppression or a history of autoimmune disease excluded patients. This chain links TRBV5-6 with TRBJ2-3, with 7 bases matching TRBD2. The receptor's source is an adult with an advanced solid tumor such as melanoma, head and neck, liver or kidney cancer. The specimen was CD4+ or CD8+ T cells sorted from blood, collected in a trial of the OX40 agonist ivuxolimab. The CDR3 DNA is TGTGCCAGCAGCGCCAAGCGGGGTAGCACAGATACGCAGTATTTT. This sequence encodes CASSAKRGSTDTQYF. Full variable domain (rest looked up from reference TRBV5-6 and TRBJ2-3): DAGVTQSPTHLIKTRGQQVTLRCSPKSGHDTVSWYQQALGQGPQFIFQYYEEEERQRGNFPDRFSGHQFPNYSSELNVNALLLGDSALYLCASSAKRGSTDTQYFGPGTRLTVL.